Listed here are 14 T cell receptor beta chains from one sample, sequenced in a study of T cells in women clearing cervical HPV infection. Profiling relied on immunoSEQ multiplex PCR, and the TCRdb table lists in-frame clones only, not all of them. This listing includes tens of thousands of clones. Material: blood buffy coat. Receptors originate from a woman aged 18 to 69 with a cervical HPV16 infection that either progressed to CIN3+ or cleared (not recorded which).

Worth noting for this clone: The read is 3 residues too short to cover the CDR3 end, so that end is filled in from the germline J gene. This sequence joins TRBV20-1 and TRBJ2-3; TRBD2 matches 8 bases. Germline V lookup: CDR1 DFQATT, CDR2 SNEGSKA (reference sequence). This CDR3 is 15 amino acids long. CDR3 DNA, as far as it was read: TGCAGTGCTTCCGGACTAGCTCCTCGGGGGGGAACG. This encodes CSASGLAPRGGT. The whole CDR3 reads CSASGLAPRGGTQYF.

CDR3: CASSLRLTYEQYF. Incomplete CDR3 DNA: TGTGCCAGCAGCTTAAGGCTTACCTACGAG. The chain carries TRBV7-9 and TRBJ2-7; D ambiguous. The read ends 3 residues early relative to the CDR3; the germline J gene fills the gap. The germline V gene has CDR1 SEHNR and CDR2 FQNEAQ (reference sequence). Trimming removed 2 bases from V and 2 bases from J, with 7 bases in between. The CDR3 covers 13 residues.

Worth noting for this clone: The read ends 3 residues shy of where the CDR3 ends; the end is completed using the germline J gene. This chain connects TRBV20-1 to TRBJ2-5, with 7 bases matching TRBD2. This CDR3 region has 11 residues. The germline CDR1 and CDR2 sequences are DFQATT and SNEGSKA (reference sequence). The J segment lost 4 bases and the V segment lost 6 bases, leaving 2 bases of the junction unmatched. CDR3 sequence: CSAIAGETQYF. The CDR3 bases that were read are TGCAGTGCCATAGCGGGAGAGACC.

A remark on this clone: The read finishes 3 residues shy of the CDR3 end, and the germline J gene is used to complete it. The J gene is TRBJ1-6, the V gene TRBV10-3; 7 nucleotides align to TRBD1. This CDR3 is 14 amino acids long. The ends lost 6 bases at V and 7 bases at J; junction bases unmatched: 6. Germline lookup yields CDR1 ENHRY and CDR2 SYGVKD. The CDR3 is CAIRARGWNSPLHF. CDR3 DNA (partial): TGTGCCATCAGAGCCAGGGGGTGGAATTCACCC.

A remark on this clone: The DNA ends 3 residues before the CDR3 does, and the rest of the CDR3 is filled in from the germline J gene. The chain is built from TRBV5-8 and TRBJ1-2; D is ambiguous. The length of the CDR3 is 12 residues. V lost 4 bases to trimming and J lost 4 bases, with 8 bases between them. CDR1 SGHTS and CDR2 YDEGEE come from the germline V gene. CDR3 in amino acids: CASSRRAYGYTF. CDR3 DNA, as far as it was read: TGTGCCAGCAGCCGGCGGGCCTATGGC.

As for this clone: The read ends 3 residues shy of where the CDR3 ends; the end is completed using the germline J gene. V usage is TRBV20-1 and J usage is TRBJ2-3, with D perhaps matching TRBD2 (6 bases). The germline V and J ends were trimmed by 1 base and 2 bases, with 13 bases remaining between them. Germline loops: CDR1 DFQATT, CDR2 SNEGSKA (reference sequence). This CDR3 spans 15 amino acids. The CDR3 here is CSARVVEGSTDTQYF. CDR3 DNA, as far as it was read: TGCAGTGCTAGAGTAGTGGAGGGTTCCACAGATACG.

A word on this clone: The CDR3 goes on 3 residues after the read ends, and that part is filled in from the germline J gene. The chain recombines TRBV6-2 or TRBV6-3 with TRBJ2-4; the match to TRBD1 covers 11 bases. CDR1 and CDR2 from the germline V gene are MNHEY and SVGEGT. The CDR3 has 13 amino acids. CDR3 sequence: CASSPGTGGRQYF. The part of the CDR3 DNA that was read is TGTGCCAGCAGCCCCGGGACAGGGGGACGT.

CDR3 DNA (partial): TGTGCCAGCAGCTTCGCTAGCGGCGCCTACAATGAG. Amino acid sequence: CASSFASGAYNE. The whole CDR3 protein reads CASSFASGAYNEQFF. The V and J genes are TRBV11-2 and TRBJ2-1; TRBD2 matches 7 bases. Coverage ceases 3 residues before the CDR3 finishes, and the germline J gene fills in the end. CDR1 is SGHAT, CDR2 FQNNGV, per germline. The V segment lost 3 bases and the J segment 2 bases; nucleotides outside the gene matches: 4. The CDR3 extends over 15 amino acids. Variable domain in full (rest from reference TRBV11-2 and TRBJ2-1): EAGVAQSPRYKIIEKRQSVAFWCNPISGHATLYWYQQILGQGPKLLIQFQNNGVVDDSQLPKDRFSAERLKGVDSTLKIQPAKLEDSAVYLCASSFASGAYNEQFFGPGTRLTVL.

Notes on this clone: The read terminates 3 residues before the CDR3 end, so the remaining end is supplied by the germline J gene. The chain carries TRBV7-6 and TRBJ1-2; D gene uncertain. The CDR3 has 13 amino acids. Germline CDR1 reads SGHVS; CDR2 reads FNYEAQ. This CDR3 reads CASSLGERYDYTF. The sequenced part of the CDR3 DNA is TGTGCCAGCAGCTTAGGCGAACGCTACGAC.

Remarks on this clone: The read terminates 3 residues ahead of where the CDR3 ends, so the germline J gene completes it. This chain uses TRBV6-1 with TRBJ2-7; weak D call: TRBD2 (6 bases). The CDR3 extends over 16 amino acids. Between the trimmed V and J ends, which lost 1 base and 4 bases, there was a span of 17 bases. The germline CDR1 and CDR2 sequences are MNHNS and SASEGT. The part of the CDR3 DNA that was read is TGTGCCAGCAGTGAAGAGGAACTAGCCCTTTTGTACGAG. Its translation is CASSEEELALLYE. In full, the CDR3 reads CASSEEELALLYEQYF.

Turning to this clone: The read is 3 residues too short to cover the CDR3 end, so that end is filled in from the germline J gene. The chain has TRBV5-1 and TRBJ1-1; tentatively, D is TRBD1 (5 bases). Germline CDR1 is SGHRS and CDR2 is YFSETQ. The CDR3 covers 16 residues. The V end lost 2 bases, the J end lost 5 bases, and 19 bases lay between the germline ends. The CDR3 bases that were read are TGCGCCAGCAGCTTAAGGCGGGCTGGGGGGGGGACTGAA. Translating gives CASSLRRAGGGTE. The full CDR3 sequence reads CASSLRRAGGGTEAFF. Looking up the rest from reference TRBV5-1 and TRBJ1-1 gives the full variable domain: KAGVTQTPRYLIKTRGQQVTLSCSPISGHRSVSWYQQTPGQGLQFLFEYFSETQRNKGNFPGRFSGRQFSNSRSEMNVSTLELGDSALYLCASSLRRAGGGTEAFFGQGTRLTVV.

Turning to this clone: Coverage ceases 3 residues before the CDR3 finishes, and the germline J gene fills in the end. The chain employs TRBV19 and TRBJ1-2; D might be TRBD1 (5 bases). The CDR3 contains 13 residues. Germline lookup yields CDR1 LNHDA and CDR2 SQIVND (reference sequence). The CDR3 bases that were read are TGTGCCAGTAGTATCGCCCGGGGGTACGGC. It specifies CASSIARGYG. The entire CDR3 reads CASSIARGYGYTF.

As concerns this clone: The CDR3 is cut off 3 residues early in the read; its end comes from the germline J gene. This chain joins TRBV18 and TRBJ2-3, with 7 bases lining up with TRBD1. The CDR3 spans 14 residues. Germline V CDR1 and CDR2: KGHSH, LQKENI. CDR3: CASSASQGNQPQYF. Incomplete CDR3 DNA: TGTGCCAGCTCAGCCTCACAGGGGAACCAGCCG.

For this clone: The read terminates 3 residues ahead of where the CDR3 ends, so the germline J gene completes it. This chain uses TRBV11-2 with TRBJ2-5; 7 positions agree with TRBD1. Trimming removed 1 base from V and 4 bases from J; junction bases left unmatched: 3. This CDR3 is built from 14 residues. The germline V gene encodes CDR1 SGHAT and CDR2 FQNNGV. The CDR3 region is CASSLVGGLETQYF. The part of the CDR3 DNA that was read is TGTGCCAGCAGCTTAGTAGGGGGCCTAGAGACC.